This T cell receptor beta chain was identified in a study of patients and donors after allogeneic stem cell transplantation. The CDR3 covers 15 residues. Germline CDR1 and CDR2: SEHNR and FQNEAQ (reference sequence). The J segment lost 5 bases and the V segment lost 5 bases, leaving 5 bases of the junction unmatched. One entry per CDR3 protein results from TCRdb running MiXCR on the RT-PCR reads. The table includes about a million distinct CDR3 sequences, more than 15% detected once. This clonotype was seen only a few times. Sequencing used blood, either unsorted or a sorted T cell fraction (not recorded which). This clonotype was sampled from a human donor who was either an allogeneic HSCT recipient or a stem cell or donor lymphocyte infusion donor (not recorded which). It is not recorded whose cells these are; they may come from a transplant donor. V is TRBV7-9 and J is TRBJ2-3; 12 nucleotides align to TRBD2. The CDR3 protein is CASSLTSGGVDTQYF. The CDR3 nucleotides read TGTGCCAGCAGCCTGACTAGCGGGGGTGTAGATACGCAGTATTTT.